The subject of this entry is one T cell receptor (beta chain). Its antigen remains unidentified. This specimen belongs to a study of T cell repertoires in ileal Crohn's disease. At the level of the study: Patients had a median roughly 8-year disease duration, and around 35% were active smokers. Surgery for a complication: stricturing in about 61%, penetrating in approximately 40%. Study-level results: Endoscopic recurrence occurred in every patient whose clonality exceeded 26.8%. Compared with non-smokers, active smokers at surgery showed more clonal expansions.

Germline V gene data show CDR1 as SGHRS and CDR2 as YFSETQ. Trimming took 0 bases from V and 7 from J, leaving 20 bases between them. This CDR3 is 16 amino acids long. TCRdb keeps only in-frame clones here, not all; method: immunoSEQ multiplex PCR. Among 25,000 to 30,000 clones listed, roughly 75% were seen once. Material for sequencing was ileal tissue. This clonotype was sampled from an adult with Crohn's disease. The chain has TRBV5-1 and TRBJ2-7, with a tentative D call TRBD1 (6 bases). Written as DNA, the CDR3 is TGCGCCAGCAGCTTGGGGGCCTGGGGGCCCCCCGGGGAGCAGTACTTC. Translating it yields CASSLGAWGPPGEQYF.